Listed below are T cell receptor beta chains from one sample, sequenced in a study of regulatory T cells in long-lasting Graves disease. Each CDR3 protein gets one entry after TCRdb re-called the multiplex PCR reads with MiXCR. The sample records a few hundred thousand distinct CDR3 sequences, roughly a quarter being singletons. Source: peripheral blood mononuclear cells (PBMCs), taken when the disease was refractory, from a patient treated with antithyroid drugs. Every receptor here comes from a female donor with Graves disease. Both conserved end residues are part of each CDR3. Some rows mark clone size as missing; the rest say once, few, many or name a class of expanded clone.

- | TRBV19 | CASSMVGTEALF
- | TRBV2 | CASSRTSGRYGGELFF
- | TRBV7-3 | CASSLMGARTGELFF
few | TRBV28 | CASSFRTGDINEKLFF
few | TRBV11-2 | CASSPRTGGMETQYF
- | TRBV6-2/TRBV6-3 | CASSYGGTRSEAFF
- | TRBV2 | CASRTDLGPDTQYF
many | TRBV28 | CASSLIGSFGDTEAFF
many | TRBV2 | CASRGQGLAVYEQYF
- | TRBV9 | CASSVEPRTYYEQYF
once | TRBV3-1 | CASSRTGQGISTQYF
few | TRBV29-1 | CSVSEGSMYEQYF
- | TRBV20-1 | CSAAGTSGSFSYEQYF
- | TRBV20-1 | CSARSGTGTYEQYF
many | TRBV5-1 | CASRVGTNTGELFF
- | TRBV6-2/TRBV6-3 | CASSRGQGRYGYTF
few | TRBV30 | CAWGAGQETQYF
- | TRBV20-1 | CSARGGQGAKGYGYTF
- | TRBV7-9 | CASSSGQGLPARGETQYF
few | TRBV10-3 | CAATGGGNTGELFF
few | TRBV10-3 | CAISESRQGREKLFF
- | TRBV5-1 | CASSLGFQGNTEAFF
few | TRBV7-9 | CATEQGTNNYGYTF
- | TRBV12-3/TRBV12-4 | CASSETSGKTGELFF
many | TRBV12-3/TRBV12-4 | CASIPRSSNPGYTF
many | TRBV28 | CASSLLAGANYEQYF
many | TRBV2 | CASSEQGAGEKLFF
- | TRBV28 | CASSPDRGPGDTQYF